The 9 T cell receptor beta chains given below trace back to one sample, sequenced in a study of T-cell reconstitution after alpha-beta-depleted transplantation in children. It was with unique molecular identifiers that the TCRbeta library was prepared. TCRdb passed the PCR reads through MiXCR, listing each CDR3 protein once. The sample holds around 270,000 distinct CDR3 sequences, 10% seen once. The sequences come from PBMCs, collected before TCRalphabeta/CD19-depleted stem cell transplant. These receptors all come from a boy younger than two with acute myeloid leukemia, due to receive a stem cell transplant.

This clonotype has ten or more counts. V is TRBV7-3 and J is TRBJ1-1; the D gene is possibly TRBD1 (5 bases). This CDR3 has 14 residues. CDR1 is SGHTA, CDR2 FQGTGA, per germline. V was shortened by 3 bases and J by 0 bases, with 8 bases between the two germline ends. The CDR3 loop reads CASSLGPVNTEAFF. The DNA of the CDR3 is TGTGCCAGCAGCTTGGGGCCGGTGAACACTGAAGCTTTCTTT. The full variable domain, its missing parts supplied by reference TRBV7-3 and TRBJ1-1, is GAGVSQTPSNKVTEKGKYVELRCDPISGHTALYWYRQSLGQGPEFLIYFQGTGAADDSGLPNDRFFAVRPEGSVSTLKIQRTERGDSAVYLCASSLGPVNTEAFFGQGTRLTVV.

This clonotype was recorded at least ten times. The chain links TRBV7-9 to TRBJ1-4; D not certain. V was clipped by 5 bases and J by 0 bases, with 10 bases between them. The CDR3 has 15 amino acids. Germline lookup yields CDR1 SEHNR and CDR2 FQNEAQ (reference sequence). The CDR3 sequence is CASSLDGSTNEKLFF. CDR3 DNA: TGTGCCAGCAGCCTGGACGGCTCAACTAATGAAAAACTGTTTTTT.

At least ten counts were recorded for this clonotype. The DNA of the CDR3 is TGTGCCAGCAGCTTAGTAACCCAGTCCTACGAGCAGTACTTC. Amino acids: CASSLVTQSYEQYF. The chain uses TRBV11-2 and TRBJ2-7; D ambiguous. This CDR3 is 14 amino acids long. CDR1 and CDR2 (germline): SGHAT, FQNNGV. The V end lost 1 base, the J end lost 1 base, and 8 bases lay between the germline ends.

This clonotype was seen ten or more times. The chain uses TRBV24-1 and TRBJ2-5; perhaps TRBD2 as D (6 bases). Per the germline V gene, CDR1 is KGHDR and CDR2 is SFDVKD. Trimming shortened V by 1 base and J by 4 bases, and 15 bases separated the two germline ends. The CDR3 has 16 amino acids. As DNA, the CDR3 is TGTGCCACCAGTGATTTCCACGGGGGAGGAGGAGAGACCCAGTACTTC. Protein product: CATSDFHGGGGETQYF.

This clonotype came up many times. The chain couples TRBV5-1 to TRBJ2-1; 8 positions agree with TRBD2. In germline, CDR1 is SGHRS, CDR2 YFSETQ. The CDR3 is made up of 16 amino acids. Losses at the gene ends were 2 bases for V and 1 base for J; bases not matched to a gene: 5. The CDR3 DNA follows: TGCGCCAGCAGCTTTAGCGGGGACTTTTCCTACAATGAGCAGTTCTTC. It encodes CASSFSGDFSYNEQFF.

This clonotype was seen repeatedly, ten times or more. This rearrangement joins TRBV29-1 to TRBJ1-1, with a possible D match to TRBD1 (6 bases). The germline V gene has CDR1 SQVTM and CDR2 ANQGSEA. The ends were cut back, 5 bases at V and 4 bases at J, with 17 bases in the middle. This CDR3 is 14 amino acids long. The chain's CDR3 is CSVTRGGAVTEAFF. The CDR3 DNA follows: TGCAGCGTTACTCGAGGGGGGGCGGTCACTGAAGCTTTCTTT. The whole variable domain, remainder taken from reference TRBV29-1 and TRBJ1-1, is SAVISQKPSRDICQRGTSLTIQCQVDSQVTMMFWYRQQPGQSLTLIATANQGSEATYESGFVIDKFPISRPNLTFSTLTVSNMSPEDSSIYLCSVTRGGAVTEAFFGQGTRLTVV.

For this clonotype: It may be a read error: a sequence one base away is much more abundant. The V gene is TRBV15, the J gene TRBJ2-3; D is perhaps TRBD2 (5 bases). CDR1 LNHNV and CDR2 YYDKDF come from the germline V gene (reference sequence). The CDR3 consists of 15 residues. V lost 6 bases, J lost 1 base, and 14 bases lay in between. The CDR3 protein is CATSVRVSRTDTQYF. The CDR3, as DNA: TGTGCCACCAGTGTGCGGGTCTCTCGCACAGATACGCAGTATTTT. Complete variable domain (other parts from reference TRBV15 and TRBJ2-3): DAMVIQNPRYQVTQFGKPVTLSCSQTLNHNVMYWYQQKSSQAPKLLFHYYDKDFNNEADTPDNFQSRRPNTSFCFLDIRSPGLGDTAMYLCATSVRVSRTDTQYFGPGTRLTVL.

In its sample, this clonotype was seen many times. The genes are TRBV12-3 or TRBV12-4 and TRBJ1-2; a weak D match, TRBD1 (6 bases). CDR3 length: 14 residues. Trimming left V 6 bases short and J 4 bases short, with 15 bases between. The CDR3 is CASSNNRAGYGYTF. The CDR3 DNA reads as TGTGCCAGCAGCAATAACAGGGCGGGCTATGGCTACACCTTC.

This clonotype was observed many times. The chain couples TRBV7-9 to TRBJ2-1, with D hard to call. Trimming pared 4 bases from V and 4 bases from J, leaving 8 bases between. This CDR3 has 13 residues. Germline lookup yields CDR1 SEHNR and CDR2 FQNEAQ (reference sequence). CDR3 protein: CASSWPGYNEQFF. In DNA form, the CDR3 reads TGTGCCAGCAGCTGGCCTGGGTACAATGAGCAGTTCTTC.